The 28 T cell receptor beta chains below come from one sample, sequenced in a study of Graves' ophthalmopathy and Graves' hyperthyroidism. Beta-chain TCR CDR3 regions were amplified from RNA transcripts. The first round was an RT-PCR with HTBI primers, and the second round was a multiplex PCR. TCRdb reanalysed the multiplex PCR reads using MiXCR and keeps one entry per CDR3 protein. The profile shows over a million distinct CDR3 sequences, about 36% of them singletons. Material: peripheral blood or thyroid tissue (not recorded which). These receptors were taken from an adult man with Graves' hyperthyroidism.

This clonotype was observed many times. The DNA of the CDR3 is TGTGCCAGCAGCTTAGCCGGAGGGGCGGATGGCTACACCTTC. It translates to CASSLAGGADGYTF. The chain carries TRBV7-2 and TRBJ1-2; perhaps TRBD1 as D (5 bases). V was shortened by 0 bases and J by 6 bases, with 11 bases between the two germline ends. The CDR3 has 14 residues. Per germline, CDR1 SGHTA and CDR2 FQGNSA.

This clonotype came up a few times. V gene TRBV30 combines with J gene TRBJ2-7; 9 bases align to TRBD1. V lost 8 bases to trimming and J lost 2 bases; unmatched junction nucleotides: 4. The CDR3 has 12 residues. The germline gives CDR1 GTSNPN, CDR2 SVGIG (reference sequence). The CDR3 DNA reads as TGTGCCCAGGACAGGGGCGCCTACGAGCAGTACTTC. Its translation is CAQDRGAYEQYF.

The rearrangement uses TRBV2 and TRBJ1-1; D remains unclear. V dropped 6 bases and J dropped 2 bases, with 16 bases sitting between them. There are 15 residues in the CDR3. The germline CDR1 and CDR2 sequences are SNHLY and FYNNEI. CDR3 in amino acids: CASRTFVTGNTEAFF. Written as DNA, the CDR3 is TGTGCCAGCAGAACTTTTGTTACGGGCAACACTGAAGCTTTCTTT.

There are many counts of this clonotype. This sequence joins TRBV5-1 and TRBJ1-2; D remains unclear. Deletions cut 4 bases from V and 6 bases from J, with 19 bases between. In germline, CDR1 is SGHRS, CDR2 YFSETQ. The length of the CDR3 is 15 residues. CDR3 sequence (DNA): TGCGCCAGCAGCCCTAGAGGGAGGCTGAAAGATGGCTACACCTTC. This translates into CASSPRGRLKDGYTF.

This clonotype was recorded at least ten times. The rearrangement joins TRBV5-1 to TRBJ1-1; TRBD1 is a possible D gene (5 bases). Germline V gene data show CDR1 as SGHRS and CDR2 as YFSETQ. V lost 3 bases to trimming and J lost 1 base, with 10 bases between them. This CDR3 has 14 amino acids. Here the CDR3 reads CASSSGPTNTEAFF. CDR3 bases: TGCGCCAGCAGCTCGGGACCGACGAACACTGAAGCTTTCTTT.

This clonotype was counted between two and nine times. This rearrangement joins TRBV11-2 to TRBJ2-7; D ambiguous. Trimming shortened V by 6 bases and J by 3 bases, and 15 bases separated the two germline ends. CDR3 size: 14 residues. CDR1 SGHAT and CDR2 FQNNGV come from the germline V gene. The CDR3 DNA reads as TGTGCCAGCAGTAAACTTAGTAAGGTCTACGAGCAGTACTTC. Translating gives CASSKLSKVYEQYF.

The chain joins TRBV10-3 to TRBJ1-2, with 7 bases identical to TRBD1. This CDR3 contains 13 residues. The ends lost 8 bases at V and 4 bases at J; junction bases unmatched: 7. The germline V gene encodes CDR1 ENHRY and CDR2 SYGVKD. CDR3: CAIAGQKAYGYTF. The DNA for the CDR3 is TGTGCCATCGCGGGACAGAAAGCCTATGGCTACACCTTC.

The chain employs TRBV7-9 and TRBJ2-2; D tentatively fits TRBD1 or TRBD2 (5 bases each). CDR3 size: 17 residues. In germline, CDR1 is SEHNR, CDR2 FQNEAQ (reference sequence). The V gene lost 6 bases and the J gene lost 6 bases, with 23 bases spanning the gap. The CDR3 nucleotides are TGTGCCAGCAGTCACAACACCGGGGCCCGGCTCCCCGGGGAGCTGTTTTTT. It translates to CASSHNTGARLPGELFF.

At least ten counts were recorded for this clonotype. The V call is TRBV5-1, the J call TRBJ2-7, with TRBD1 as a possible D gene (6 bases). The CDR3 runs 12 residues. The V gene lost 8 bases and the J gene lost 1 base, with 10 bases spanning the gap. Per the germline V gene, CDR1 is SGHRS and CDR2 is YFSETQ. The CDR3 region is CASRDTSYEQYF. CDR3 DNA: TGCGCCAGTCGGGACACTTCCTACGAGCAGTACTTC. Combining the CDR3 with reference TRBV5-1 and TRBJ2-7 gives the whole variable domain KAGVTQTPRYLIKTRGQQVTLSCSPISGHRSVSWYQQTPGQGLQFLFEYFSETQRNKGNFPGRFSGRQFSNSRSEMNVSTLELGDSALYLCASRDTSYEQYFGPGTRLTVT.

This clonotype showed up just a few times. The CDR3 nucleotides are TGTGCCAGCAGCCGACCTGAAACAGGGGGCACTGAAGCTTTCTTT. This sequence encodes CASSRPETGGTEAFF. The chain employs TRBV5-4 and TRBJ1-1, with 8 bases matching TRBD1. Trimming cost V 4 bases and J 4 bases; bases outside gene matches: 9. From germline, CDR1 is SGHNT and CDR2 YYREEE (reference sequence). The CDR3 covers 15 residues.

As to this clonotype: Here the CDR3 omits its conserved ending phenylalanine or tryptophan, so a read error is the likely source. The chain uses TRBV10-3 and TRBJ1-1; D ambiguous. CDR3 length equals 15 residues. The germline V gene has CDR1 ENHRY and CDR2 SYGVKD. CDR3 sequence reads: CAISEPTALNTEAFL. The DNA for the CDR3 is TGTGCCATCAGTGAGCCGACCGCCCTGAACACCGAAGCTTTCCTT.

The CDR3 protein is CASSPATGDQPQHF. DNA for the CDR3: TGTGCCAGCAGTCCCGCGACTGGAGACCAGCCCCAGCATTTT. This chain uses TRBV6-4 with TRBJ1-5; D uncertain. Germline CDR1 and CDR2: MRHNA and SNTAGT. There are 14 residues in the CDR3. Between the trimmed V and J ends, which lost 5 bases and 7 bases, there was a span of 15 bases.

V and J are TRBV9 and TRBJ1-3; TRBD1 is a possible D gene (5 bases). Trimming stripped 3 bases from V and 2 bases from J, with 18 bases between. CDR1 and CDR2 (germline): SGDLS, YYNGEE. This CDR3 has 17 amino acids. CDR3 in amino acids: CASSASRPGSPGNTIYF. Written as DNA, the CDR3 is TGTGCCAGCAGCGCCTCACGTCCAGGGTCCCCTGGAAACACCATATATTTT.

The table lists this clonotype with many counts. The chain couples TRBV5-1 to TRBJ2-7; 7 nucleotides match TRBD1. CDR3 size: 16 residues. Germline lookup yields CDR1 SGHRS and CDR2 YFSETQ. The J segment lost 0 bases and the V segment lost 2 bases, leaving 8 bases of the junction unmatched. The CDR3 sequence: CASSFSSGGFSYEQYF. CDR3 DNA: TGCGCCAGCAGCTTTTCCTCAGGGGGATTCTCCTACGAGCAGTACTTC.

The rearrangement uses TRBV20-1 and TRBJ1-5; a weak D match, TRBD1 (6 bases). CDR3 length equals 18 residues. Trimming removed 0 bases from V and 3 bases from J, with 21 bases in between. CDR1 and CDR2 (germline): DFQATT, SNEGSKA (reference sequence). This CDR3 reads CSARDRRGFRGSNQPQHF. The CDR3 nucleotides read TGCAGTGCTAGAGATCGAAGGGGGTTCCGGGGCTCCAATCAGCCCCAGCATTTT.

This clonotype occurred many times. The chain carries TRBV10-3 and TRBJ2-7; perhaps D is TRBD1 or TRBD2 (5 bases each). This CDR3 contains 14 residues. The germline CDR1 and CDR2 sequences are ENHRY and SYGVKD. V dropped 5 bases and J dropped 0 bases, with 11 bases sitting between them. CDR3 residues: CAISNRDGSYEQYF. The CDR3 DNA reads TGTGCCATCAGTAACCGGGACGGCTCCTACGAGCAGTACTTC.

Notes on this clonotype: The junction shows a germline mismatch at one end, possibly a read error. This sequence joins TRBV7-2 and TRBJ1-2, with D possibly TRBD1 on 6 matching bases. The CDR3 has 14 amino acids. Germline-derived CDR1 and CDR2 are SGHTA and FQGNSA. CDR3 protein: CASSLDRKVGGYTF. DNA of the CDR3: TGTGCCAGCAGTTTAGACAGGAAGGTCGGTGGCTACACCTTC.

There are many counts of this clonotype. V and J are TRBV7-9 and TRBJ1-4; D unclear. The CDR3 totals 15 residues. Germline V gene data show CDR1 as SEHNR and CDR2 as FQNEAQ (reference sequence). Trimming shortened V by 1 base and J by 6 bases, and 12 bases separated the two germline ends. The CDR3, as DNA: TGTGCCAGCAGCTTAGATGGCCAGCCTTATGAAAAACTGTTTTTT. Encoded protein: CASSLDGQPYEKLFF.

CDR3 sequence: CAISEGVAGNYEQYF. The CDR3 nucleotides are TGTGCCATCAGTGAGGGGGTAGCGGGGAACTACGAGCAGTACTTC. The chain links TRBV10-3 to TRBJ2-7, with 8 bases identical to TRBD2. The trim removed 2 bases at V and 3 bases at J, leaving 6 bases unmatched. CDR1 ENHRY and CDR2 SYGVKD come from the germline V gene. This CDR3 contains 15 residues.

The count of this clonotype is one. CDR3 protein: CASSVEPGGQGGYEQYF. CDR3 DNA sequence: TGTGCCAGCAGCGTAGAGCCGGGTGGACAGGGGGGATACGAGCAGTACTTC. The chain carries TRBV9 and TRBJ2-7; 10 nucleotides line up with TRBD1. J gave up 4 bases and V 0 bases, and 10 bases lay outside the gene matches. Germline V gene sequence: CDR1 SGDLS, CDR2 YYNGEE. The CDR3 spans 17 residues.

Only one count was recorded for this clonotype. This sequence joins TRBV2 and TRBJ2-5; D may be TRBD2 (6 bases). The V gene lost 2 bases and the J gene lost 5 bases, with 21 bases spanning the gap. CDR3 length equals 17 residues. From germline, CDR1 is SNHLY and CDR2 FYNNEI. DNA for the CDR3: TGTGCCAGCAGTGAATTTGGGGAGGAGCGGAAGAGGGAGACCCAGTACTTC. Amino acid sequence: CASSEFGEERKRETQYF.

This clonotype came up a few times. V usage is TRBV9 and J usage is TRBJ2-2, with TRBD1 as a possible D gene (6 bases). The germline gives CDR1 SGDLS, CDR2 YYNGEE. This CDR3 contains 17 residues. The germline V and J ends were trimmed by 0 bases and 0 bases, with 12 bases remaining between them. The CDR3 bases are TGTGCCAGCAGCGTAGCTGGGGGCTCGACGAACACCGGGGAGCTGTTTTTT. Its translation is CASSVAGGSTNTGELFF.

The genes are TRBV4-3 and TRBJ1-2, with D possibly TRBD1 on 6 matching bases. Per the germline V gene, CDR1 is LGHNA and CDR2 is YSLEER. The CDR3 contains 16 residues. Trimming stripped 0 bases from V and 5 bases from J, with 16 bases between. The CDR3 sequence: CASSQEGGGWVYGYTF. Here the CDR3 DNA reads TGCGCCAGCAGCCAAGAAGGGGGAGGGTGGGTTTATGGCTACACCTTC.

The chain couples TRBV20-1 to TRBJ2-6; D not certain. Germline V gene data show CDR1 as DFQATT and CDR2 as SNEGSKA (reference sequence). The CDR3 is 13 amino acids. V lost 6 bases to trimming and J lost 4 bases, with 10 bases between them. This CDR3 is CSAPPAGANVLTF. The CDR3 nucleotides are TGCAGTGCCCCCCCGGCAGGGGCCAACGTCCTGACTTTC.

This clonotype was counted ten times or more. This chain uses TRBV7-2 with TRBJ2-5, with 11 bases aligning to TRBD2. The germline gives CDR1 SGHTA, CDR2 FQGNSA. CDR3 length: 17 amino acids. Trimming removed 1 base from V and 7 bases from J; junction bases left unmatched: 11. Here the CDR3 DNA reads TGTGCCAGCAGCTTAGTAGGAGCTAGCGGGGGGCTGGGGACCCAGTACTTC. It yields the protein CASSLVGASGGLGTQYF.

This chain links TRBV7-2 with TRBJ2-2, with 14 bases lining up with TRBD2. Germline loops: CDR1 SGHTA, CDR2 FQGNSA. After removal of 4 bases from V and 6 bases from J, the junction contained 13 bases not matched to a gene. This CDR3 comprises 19 residues. CDR3 loop: CASSSLPGLAGEFPGELFF. For the CDR3, the DNA is TGTGCCAGCAGCTCGCTGCCGGGACTAGCGGGAGAATTCCCCGGGGAGCTGTTTTTT.

The chain links TRBV19 to TRBJ2-2, with D perhaps TRBD2 (6 bases). Germline V lookup: CDR1 LNHDA, CDR2 SQIVND (reference sequence). This CDR3 has 15 amino acids. V dropped 0 bases and J dropped 7 bases, with 12 bases sitting between them. CDR3 in DNA: TGTGCCAGTAGTATAGAAGGAGGGAGAGTCGGGGAGCTGTTTTTT. Protein: CASSIEGGRVGELFF.

This clonotype appeared a few times. The chain recombines TRBV27 with TRBJ2-5, with TRBD1 matching over 7 bases. Germline V CDR1 and CDR2: MNHEY, SMNVEV (reference sequence). J lost 2 bases, V lost 5 bases, and 8 bases had no gene match. This CDR3 is 15 amino acids long. In nucleotides, the CDR3 is TGTGCCAGCAGTCGACAGGGTAGGCGACAAGAGACCCAGTACTTC. This gives the protein CASSRQGRRQETQYF.